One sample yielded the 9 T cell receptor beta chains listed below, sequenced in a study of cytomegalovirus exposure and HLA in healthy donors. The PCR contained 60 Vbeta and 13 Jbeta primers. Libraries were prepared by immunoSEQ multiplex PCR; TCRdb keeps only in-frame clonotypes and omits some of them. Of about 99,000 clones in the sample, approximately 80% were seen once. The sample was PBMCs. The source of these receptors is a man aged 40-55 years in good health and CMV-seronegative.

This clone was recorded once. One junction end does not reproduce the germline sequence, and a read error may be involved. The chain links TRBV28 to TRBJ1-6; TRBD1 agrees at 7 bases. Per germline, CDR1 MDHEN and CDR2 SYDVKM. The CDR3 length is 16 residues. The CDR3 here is CASSGVHRGYDSPLHF. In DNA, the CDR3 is TGTGCCAGCAGTGGAGTCCACAGGGGCTATGATTCACCCCTCCACTTT.

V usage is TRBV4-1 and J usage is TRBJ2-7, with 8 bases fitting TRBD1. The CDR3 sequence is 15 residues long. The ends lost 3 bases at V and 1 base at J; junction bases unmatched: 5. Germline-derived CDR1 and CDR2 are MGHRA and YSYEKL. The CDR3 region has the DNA TGCGCCAGCAGCCAGGGACAGGTGCCTTCCTACGAGCAGTACTTC. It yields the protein CASSQGQVPSYEQYF.

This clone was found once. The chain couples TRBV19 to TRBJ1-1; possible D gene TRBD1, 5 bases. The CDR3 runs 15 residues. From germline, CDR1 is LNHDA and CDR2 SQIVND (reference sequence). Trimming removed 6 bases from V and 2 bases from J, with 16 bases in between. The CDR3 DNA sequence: TGTGCCAGTAGATGGCGGGACGGCAATAACACTGAAGCTTTCTTT. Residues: CASRWRDGNNTEAFF.

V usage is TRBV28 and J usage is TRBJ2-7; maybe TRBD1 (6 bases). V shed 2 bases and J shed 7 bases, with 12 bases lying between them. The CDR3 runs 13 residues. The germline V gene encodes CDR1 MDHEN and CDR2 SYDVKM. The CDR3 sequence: CASSLGQLVEQYF. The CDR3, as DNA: TGTGCCAGCAGTTTAGGACAGCTGGTTGAGCAGTACTTC.

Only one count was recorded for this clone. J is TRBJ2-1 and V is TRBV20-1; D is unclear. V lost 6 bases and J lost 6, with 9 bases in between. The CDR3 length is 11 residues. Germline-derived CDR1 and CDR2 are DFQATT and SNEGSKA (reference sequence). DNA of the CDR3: TGCAGTGCCAAAGACTTCAATGAGCAGTTCTTC. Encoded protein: CSAKDFNEQFF.

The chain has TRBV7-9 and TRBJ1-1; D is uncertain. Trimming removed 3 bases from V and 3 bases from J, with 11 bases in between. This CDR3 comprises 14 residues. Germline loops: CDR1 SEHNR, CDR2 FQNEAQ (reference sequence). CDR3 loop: CASSFFRVYTEAFF. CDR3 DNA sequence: TGTGCCAGCAGCTTTTTCCGGGTGTACACTGAAGCTTTCTTT.

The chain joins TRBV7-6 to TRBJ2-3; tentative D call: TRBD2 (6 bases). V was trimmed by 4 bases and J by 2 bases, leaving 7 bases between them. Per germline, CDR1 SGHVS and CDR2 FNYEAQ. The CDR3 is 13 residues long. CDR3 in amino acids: CASSWDFTDTQYF. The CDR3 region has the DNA TGTGCCAGCAGCTGGGACTTCACAGATACGCAGTATTTT.

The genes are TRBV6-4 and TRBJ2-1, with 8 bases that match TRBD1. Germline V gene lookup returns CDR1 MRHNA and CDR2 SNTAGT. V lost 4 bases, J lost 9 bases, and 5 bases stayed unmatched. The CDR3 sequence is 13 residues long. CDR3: CASSVETGVEQFF. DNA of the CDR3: TGTGCCAGCAGTGTTGAGACAGGGGTTGAGCAGTTCTTC.

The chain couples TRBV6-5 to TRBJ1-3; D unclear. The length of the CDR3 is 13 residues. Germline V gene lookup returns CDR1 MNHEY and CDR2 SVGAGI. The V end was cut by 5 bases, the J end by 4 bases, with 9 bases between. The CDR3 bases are TGTGCCAGCAGTCGCCAGGCGGGAAACACCATATATTTT. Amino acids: CASSRQAGNTIYF.